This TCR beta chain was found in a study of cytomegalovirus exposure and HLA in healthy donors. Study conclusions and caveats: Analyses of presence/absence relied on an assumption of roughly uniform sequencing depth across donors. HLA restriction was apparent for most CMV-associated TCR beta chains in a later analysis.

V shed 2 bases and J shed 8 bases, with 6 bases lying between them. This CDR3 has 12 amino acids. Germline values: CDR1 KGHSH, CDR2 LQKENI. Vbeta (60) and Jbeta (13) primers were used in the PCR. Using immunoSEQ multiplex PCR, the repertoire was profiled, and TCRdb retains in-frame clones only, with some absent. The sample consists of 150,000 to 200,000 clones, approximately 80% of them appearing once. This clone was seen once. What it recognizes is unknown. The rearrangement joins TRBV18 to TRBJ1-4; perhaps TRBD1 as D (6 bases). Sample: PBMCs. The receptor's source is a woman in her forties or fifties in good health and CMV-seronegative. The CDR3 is CASSPGGEKLFF. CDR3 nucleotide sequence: TGTGCCAGCTCACCAGGGGGCGAAAAACTGTTTTTT.